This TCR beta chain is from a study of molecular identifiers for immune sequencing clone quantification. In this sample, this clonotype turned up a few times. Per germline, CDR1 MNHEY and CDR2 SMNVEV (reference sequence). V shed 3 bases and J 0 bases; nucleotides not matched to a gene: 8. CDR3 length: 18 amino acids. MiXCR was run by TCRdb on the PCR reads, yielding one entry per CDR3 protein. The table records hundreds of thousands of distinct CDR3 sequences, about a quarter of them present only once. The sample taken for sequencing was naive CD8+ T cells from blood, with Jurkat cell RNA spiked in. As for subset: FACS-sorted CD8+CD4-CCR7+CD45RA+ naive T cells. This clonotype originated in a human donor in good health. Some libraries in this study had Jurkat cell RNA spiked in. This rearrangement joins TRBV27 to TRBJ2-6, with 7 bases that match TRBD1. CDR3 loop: CASSFSGTVLSGANVLTF. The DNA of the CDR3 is TGTGCCAGCAGTTTTAGTGGGACAGTCCTCTCTGGGGCCAACGTCCTGACTTTC. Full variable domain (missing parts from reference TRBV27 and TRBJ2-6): EAQVTQNPRYLITVTGKKLTVTCSQNMNHEYMSWYRQDPGLGLRQIYYSMNVEVTDKGDVPEGYKVSRKEKRNFPLILESPSPNQTSLYFCASSFSGTVLSGANVLTFGAGSRLTVL.